This T cell receptor (beta chain) emerged from a study of blood T cell repertoires in COVID-19 (dated by TCRdb to about 2020). For context, the study as a whole: Samples covering the acute and convalescent phases of COVID-19 were provided by collaborators in the United States, Italy and Spain. The material from the prospective study consisted of cDNA or gDNA derived from T cells, B-cell-depleted T cells, or PBMCs. Subjects who had been exposed to COVID-19, were actively infected with it, or had recovered from it provided the deeply sampled blood TCRbeta repertoires that made up the dataset. The repertoires were made available in a free public database intended to serve as a resource for research on the immune response to SARS-CoV-2. Samples were obtained from the ongoing ImmuneRACE study (first 160 participants) and from some 1,200 subjects provided by 6 global collaborators. Nearly every sample came with metadata listing a de-identified subject ID, COVID-19 status, age in years and sex. Where available, HLA class I and class II types were obtained from metadata supplied by the sample provider rather than from assay-based typing.

General findings and caveats noted by the study authors: The amount of clinical and demographic metadata varied by source and participant and was provided uncurated.

The immunoSEQ Assay, a bias-controlled multiplex PCR, was used to amplify TCRbeta CDR3 regions from genomic DNA. Concerning the study's data processing: Nucleated cell counts per sample were estimated from amplification of reference gene primers within the assay. Sequence reads were collapsed and filtered to measure the absolute abundance of every unique TCRbeta CDR3 rearrangement. Productive Simpson clonality was computed per sample as the square root of Simpson's diversity index over productive rearrangements. TCRdb took this table from immuneACCESS and kept in-frame rearrangements with V and J called. Such tables lack part of the clones; where checked against another copy, unresolved V genes explain under half of the gap, and the rest is unexplained. The DNA gave D and trimming, while V, J and clone size come from that table. The sample records under 200,000 clones, approximately 90% of which are singletons. Roughly 0.95% of the sample lies in the top ten.

In regard to this clone: The target of this receptor is not known. No clone much larger than this one lies a single base away; base qualities are absent.

Whole blood was collected in K2EDTA tubes by collaborating institutions according to the institutions' own protocols. For TCRbeta analysis, collaborators shipped samples as frozen whole blood, isolated PBMCs, or DNA extracted from either of those sample types. This clonotype originated in a man between 18 and 35 years old with acute or convalescent COVID-19. Sample: peripheral blood.

The CDR3 has the sequence CASSLAPNRADTQYF. The DNA sequence is as follows: TGTGCCAGCAGCTTAGCCCCCAACCGGGCAGATACGCAGTATTTT. Recombination linked TRBV7-6 to TRBJ2-3; no confident D gene assignment can be made. For CDR1 and CDR2, the germline V gene lists SGHVS and FNYEAQ. V lost 0 bases and J lost 4 bases; the stretch between them is 11 bases long. The CDR3 has 15 amino acids, counting the end cysteine and phenylalanine. Just CDR3 DNA is preserved here, 45 bases in frame from base 1.